A few counts support the clone carrying this T cell receptor (beta chain). The antigen remains undetermined. The data were taken from a study of CD8 T cells in ankylosing spondylitis. Each TCR beta library was made by quantitative 5'-RACE that incorporated molecular barcodes. TCRdb passed the 5' RACE reads through MiXCR, listing each CDR3 protein once. The sample records 750,000 to 850,000 distinct CDR3 sequences, 12% being singletons. CDR1 is SGHAT, CDR2 FQNNGV, per germline. V was cut by 6 bases and J by 0 bases, with 17 bases left in between. This CDR3 contains 16 residues. Findings and caveats of the study: Clones tied to disease were said to be significantly enriched in matched ankylosing spondylitis synovial fluid. Blood of patients with ankylosing spondylitis appeared to be characterized by a TCR beta motif of several highly homologous variants. Some motif variants had been reported before (in reactive arthritis synovial fluid and blood).

Sequenced: blood, either unsorted or a sorted T cell fraction (not recorded which). The V gene is TRBV11-2, the J gene TRBJ1-1; D unclear. The source is a male donor with ankylosing spondylitis. In DNA, the CDR3 is TGTGCCAGCAGACGTCTTAGGACCGGGATGAACACTGAAGCTTTCTTT. It encodes CASRRLRTGMNTEAFF.